These T cell receptor beta chains were read from a single sample in a study of T-cell reconstitution after alpha-beta-depleted transplantation in children. Each CDR3 protein is one row after TCRdb ran MiXCR on the PCR reads. The sample shows about 980,000 distinct CDR3 sequences, roughly 29% of them seen only once. The starting material was PBMCs, mostly from graft donor cells, obtained 360 days after TCRalphabeta/CD19-depleted stem cell transplant. The origin of the receptors is a boy in the first two years of life who had a stem cell transplant for SCID, so the T cells may come from the graft donor. Both conserved end residues are part of each CDR3. The D gene is left open where the match is weak. Clone size is stated in some rows and not others, as once, few, many or a class when expanded.

clone size	V gene	J gene	D gene	CDR3 DNA	CDR3 protein
.	TRBV5-1	TRBJ2-2	.	TGCGCCAGCACCCCGACGGGACAAATACCCGGGGAGCTGTTTTTT	CASTPTGQIPGELFF
few	TRBV20-1	TRBJ2-7	.	TGCAGTGCTAGAGAGTTAGGCAGGGGAACCTACGAGCAGTACTTC	CSARELGRGTYEQYF
few	TRBV18	TRBJ2-5	.	TGTGCCAGCTCACCAACCCAAGTGAAGGAGGAGACCCAGTACTTC	CASSPTQVKEETQYF
.	TRBV11-2	TRBJ1-1	.	TGTGCCAGCAGCTTATACCAGGGTCTATTTTTCGGCACTGAAGCTTTCTTT	CASSLYQGLFFGTEAFF
.	TRBV12-3/TRBV12-4	TRBJ2-3	.	TGTGCCAGCAGTTTTTCCGTGGAGCTTCTCACAGATACGCAGTATTTT	CASSFSVELLTDTQYF
.	TRBV25-1	TRBJ2-5	TRBD2	TGTGCCAGCAGTGTAGGAAGCGGGGGGGGGCAAGAGACCCAGTACTTC	CASSVGSGGGQETQYF
few	TRBV29-1	TRBJ2-4	.	TGCAGCGTTGAGTTGGGACCAGGGAACATTCAGTACTTC	CSVELGPGNIQYF
few	TRBV4-1	TRBJ2-3	.	TGCGCCAGCAGCCAAGACGGGCAGTACACAGATACGCAGTATTTT	CASSQDGQYTDTQYF
.	TRBV7-3	TRBJ2-1	TRBD2	TGTGCCAGCAGGTCCATGGCGGGGGGGAACAATGAGCAGTTCTTC	CASRSMAGGNNEQFF
.	TRBV28	TRBJ2-3	TRBD2	TGTGCCAGCAGTTTCCGGACTAGCGGGCCACAACCGTATTTT	CASSFRTSGPQPYF
.	TRBV18	TRBJ2-1	TRBD2	TGTGCCAGTTTTAGCGGGGCGTCCTACAATGAGCAGTTCTTC	CASFSGASYNEQFF
.	TRBV29-1	TRBJ2-7	TRBD2	TGCAGCGTTGTGGGACTAGCGGGGTCACACGAGCAGTACTTC	CSVVGLAGSHEQYF
.	TRBV6-4	TRBJ2-1	TRBD2	TGTGCCAGCAGTGACTCGGGGCGGGGGGGCCACAATGAGCAGTTCTTC	CASSDSGRGGHNEQFF
few	TRBV15	TRBJ2-2	TRBD2	TGTGCCACCAGGGGACTAGCAGCCGAGTCCGGGGAGCTGTTTTTT	CATRGLAAESGELFF
.	TRBV29-1	TRBJ1-1	TRBD1	TGCAGCGGGGGACAGGGGGCGCGTACTGAAGTTTTCTTT	CSGGQGARTEVFF
.	TRBV7-2	TRBJ2-4	.	TGTGCCAGCAGCTTAGCCCTTCAGACAAACCCCATAGCCAAAAACATTCAGTACTTC	CASSLALQTNPIAKNIQYF
.	TRBV21-1	TRBJ1-1	.	TGTGCCAGCAGCAAAGGGTGCCCCATGAACACTGAAGCTTTCTTT	CASSKGCPMNTEAFF
.	TRBV6-2/TRBV6-3	TRBJ1-1	.	TGTGCCAGCAGTTACAGCAGGGAAGTTGAGGCTGAAGCTTTCTTT	CASSYSREVEAEAFF
.	TRBV10-3	TRBJ2-7	.	TGTGCCATCAGTGACCCGAGGGGGGTGTACGAGCAGTACTTC	CAISDPRGVYEQYF
.	TRBV24-1	TRBJ2-3	.	TGTGCCACAGGGAGAGGATGGGGCACAGATACGCAGTATTTT	CATGRGWGTDTQYF
.	TRBV28	TRBJ2-3	.	TGTGCCAGCAGTTTAGCTAGTTCAGATACGCAGTATTTT	CASSLASSDTQYF
.	TRBV25-1	TRBJ2-1	.	TGTGCCAGCAGTAGGAGCAGGACGGCCTACAATGAGCAGTTCTTC	CASSRSRTAYNEQFF
few	TRBV6-5	TRBJ1-2	.	TGTGCCAGCAGTTCTGTGGGGGGGAATGGCTACACCTTC	CASSSVGGNGYTF
once	TRBV11-2	TRBJ2-1	TRBD2	TGTGCCAGCAGCTTACGTCGGCTAGCGGGGGGGCATGAGCAGTTCTTC	CASSLRRLAGGHEQFF
few	TRBV10-3	TRBJ2-5	TRBD2	TGTGCCATCAGTGGCAGGGCTAGCGGGCAAGAGACCCAGTACTTC	CAISGRASGQETQYF
few	TRBV27	TRBJ2-5	.	TGTGCCAGCAGGGACTTAGCGGCTTTAGAGTCGTACTTC	CASRDLAALESYF
.	TRBV7-2	TRBJ2-3	TRBD2	TGTGCCAGCAGCTCAGGGCATAGACTAGCGGGGGTCTCAGATACGCAGTATTTT	CASSSGHRLAGVSDTQYF
.	TRBV20-1	TRBJ2-2	.	TGCAGTGCTAGAGGCCAGTCCTCCTTTTTCACCGGGGAGCTGTTTTTT	CSARGQSSFFTGELFF
.	TRBV7-7	TRBJ2-1	.	TGTGCCAGCAGCTTCGATGGCAACAATGAGCAGTTCTTC	CASSFDGNNEQFF
.	TRBV12-3/TRBV12-4	TRBJ1-1	.	TGTGCCAGCACCCTGAGGGGACGGTCCATGAACACTGAAGCTTTCTTT	CASTLRGRSMNTEAFF
few	TRBV7-9	TRBJ2-6	.	TGTGCCAGCAGCAGTACAGGTTTCTCTGGGGCCAACGTCCTGACTTTC	CASSSTGFSGANVLTF
many	TRBV5-1	TRBJ2-1	.	TGCGCCAGCAGCTTGGGTTCCGACGGTGAGCAGTTCTTC	CASSLGSDGEQFF
.	TRBV28	TRBJ2-1	.	TGTGCCAGCAGTCCCTATTCGACCCCTGGGAATGAGCAGTTCTTC	CASSPYSTPGNEQFF
.	TRBV20-1	TRBJ2-3	.	TGCAGTGCTAGAGAACTAGTGGGTGAGCTATATACGCAGTATTTT	CSARELVGELYTQYF
few	TRBV7-9	TRBJ2-1	.	TGTGCCAGCAGCCCGGACCAACCCATGGATGAGCAGTTCTTC	CASSPDQPMDEQFF
.	TRBV20-1	TRBJ2-7	.	TGCAGTGCTAGGGTCCAAACAGGGCCCTACGAGCAGTACTTC	CSARVQTGPYEQYF
.	TRBV6-5	TRBJ2-7	.	TGTGCCAGCAGTTACGATAGTCCGCAGGCCGCCGTCTACGAGCAGTACTTC	CASSYDSPQAAVYEQYF
.	TRBV5-1	TRBJ1-1	TRBD1	TGCGCCAGCAGCCAAAACCCGGGACAGCCAACTGAAGCTTTCTTT	CASSQNPGQPTEAFF
.	TRBV11-1	TRBJ1-1	.	TGTGCCAGCAGCTTTACAACGAACACTGAAGCTTTCTTT	CASSFTTNTEAFF
.	TRBV7-8	TRBJ2-7	.	TGTGCCAGCAGCTTACATCTTACCGAGCAGTACTTC	CASSLHLTEQYF
.	TRBV7-9	TRBJ1-3	.	TGTGCCAGCAGTCCCCCGGGCAGTTCTTACTCTGGAAACACCATATATTTT	CASSPPGSSYSGNTIYF
few	TRBV9	TRBJ2-1	.	TGTGCCAGCAGCGGGATACGGGGACTTAACGGTGAGCAGTTCTTC	CASSGIRGLNGEQFF
.	TRBV15	TRBJ2-3	TRBD2	TGTGCCACCAGCAGAGATCGGAGAGCGGGGGACGACCTAGGGGATACGCAGTATTTT	CATSRDRRAGDDLGDTQYF
.	TRBV7-2	TRBJ2-7	TRBD1	TGTGCCAGCAGCACTGGACAGGGTACGAGCGAGCAGTACTTC	CASSTGQGTSEQYF
.	TRBV7-2	TRBJ2-1	.	TGTGCCAGCAGGCGGACCGATGAGCAGTTCTTC	CASRRTDEQFF
.	TRBV12-3/TRBV12-4	TRBJ1-1	.	TGTGCCAGCAGTTTCCGGGGGGGAGCTGAAGCTTTCTTT	CASSFRGGAEAFF
.	TRBV6-2/TRBV6-3	TRBJ1-1	.	TGTGCCAGCGGCAATTCGAGGATATCTGAAGCTTTCTTT	CASGNSRISEAFF
.	TRBV29-1	TRBJ2-5	TRBD2	TGCAGCGTTGAAGATGACGTAGCGGGGCCTCAAGAGACCCAGTACTTC	CSVEDDVAGPQETQYF
.	TRBV20-1	TRBJ2-7	.	TGCAGTGCTAGAGATGATTACAGGGCGATGGACGAGCAGTACTTC	CSARDDYRAMDEQYF
.	TRBV29-1	TRBJ2-1	.	TGCAGCGTTGATAGGTCGGCTAGGAGCAATGAGCAGTTCTTC	CSVDRSARSNEQFF
.	TRBV20-1	TRBJ2-1	TRBD2	TGCAGTGCTAGAGACCCCGGGAGGGGCAATGAGCAGTTCTTC	CSARDPGRGNEQFF
few	TRBV12-3/TRBV12-4	TRBJ2-1	TRBD2	TGTGCCAGCAGGCAGACTAGCGGGGGGGCCAATGAGCAGTTCTTC	CASRQTSGGANEQFF
.	TRBV4-1	TRBJ2-1	TRBD2	TGCGCCAGCAGCCAAGGGAGCGGGGGGGCGTTGGGTGAGCAGTTCTTC	CASSQGSGGALGEQFF
few	TRBV28	TRBJ2-1	.	TGTGCCAGCAGACCTTCCGGGCCGCTCAATGAGCAGTTCTTC	CASRPSGPLNEQFF
many	TRBV6-4	TRBJ2-3	.	TGTGCCAGCAGTGAATCGGGAGACACAGATACGCAGTATTTT	CASSESGDTDTQYF
.	TRBV5-1	TRBJ2-1	TRBD2	TGCGCCAGCAGCTTTACTAGCGGGCCCTACAATGAGCAGTTCTTC	CASSFTSGPYNEQFF
.	TRBV12-3/TRBV12-4	TRBJ2-2	TRBD2	TGTGCCAGCAACTCTGCGGGGGGGACTAACACCGGGGAGCTGTTTTTT	CASNSAGGTNTGELFF
.	TRBV6-1	TRBJ2-7	.	TGTGCCAGCAGTGGAACCCGAGGAGGGCGGCACGAGCAGTACTTC	CASSGTRGGRHEQYF
.	TRBV19	TRBJ2-3	TRBD1	TGTGCCAGTCAGGGACAGCTAATAGATACGCAGTATTTT	CASQGQLIDTQYF
.	TRBV20-1	TRBJ2-2	TRBD1	TGCAGTGCTAGAGATCGGACAGGGGGCTTTTCGAACACCGGGGAGCTGTTTTTT	CSARDRTGGFSNTGELFF